This T cell receptor beta chain comes out of a study of T-cell reconstitution after alpha-beta-depleted transplantation in children. This CDR3 region has 18 residues. Germline loops: CDR1 SGHAT, CDR2 FQDESV (reference sequence). Trimming cost V 4 bases and J 0 bases; bases outside gene matches: 10. This clonotype was detected ten times or more. No antigen is known for it. Construction of the TCRbeta library involved unique molecular identifiers. MiXCR, run by TCRdb on the PCR reads, gives a single entry per CDR3 protein. The table records some 200,000 distinct CDR3 sequences, about a tenth of them present only once. Notes on the study in general: The authors attributed T-cell counts and diversity one year after transplant mostly to newly produced T cells. For some patients, TCRbeta diversity was high at day 60 because of recipient T cells and thymic progenitors that survived. Several hundred expanded graft clones reportedly were the source of alpha-beta T cells about two months after transplant.

The sample consisted of PBMCs, taken before TCRalphabeta/CD19-depleted stem cell transplant. The rearrangement uses TRBV11-1 and TRBJ2-3; 10 positions match TRBD2. This receptor was taken from a child younger than two with acute myeloid leukemia, due to receive a stem cell transplant. CDR3 residues: CASSSPSGGRPSTDTQYF. CDR3 coding DNA: TGTGCCAGCAGCTCCCCTAGCGGGGGCCGTCCTAGCACAGATACGCAGTATTTT.